These T cell receptor beta chains were read from a single sample in a study of T cells expressing NK-cell markers. TCRdb re-called the 5' RACE reads; every CDR3 protein appears as one record, without DNA. The ten top clones account for around 0.37%, within a sample of some 300,000 distinct CDR3 sequences. The sample comprised blood T cells: a sorted CD56 or NKG2C T cell subset, CD4+ or CD8+ T cells, or bulk PBMC T cells (not recorded which). Receptors were obtained from a young man in good health. Each CDR3 is given with its conserved first and last residue. Fields, in order: J gene, V gene, CDR3 protein.

>TRBJ2-5|TRBV20-1
CSARDGEGAETQYF
>TRBJ1-1|TRBV6-2/TRBV6-3
CASTPERTGRISEAFF
>TRBJ2-2|TRBV20-1
CSAGLGSDTGELFF
>TRBJ2-1|TRBV9
CASSVEGLTNEQFF
>TRBJ1-1|TRBV29-1
CSVGFRGPENTEAFF
>TRBJ2-2|TRBV6-4
CASSDSTRSHTGELFF
>TRBJ2-6|TRBV29-1
CSVEDRGSGANVLTF
>TRBJ2-1|TRBV5-1
CASSFLTDLDNEQFF
>TRBJ2-6|TRBV5-1
CASSLEAVAGTGANVLTF
>TRBJ2-7|TRBV27
CASSYGWESTYEQYF